These 30 T cell receptor beta chains were all obtained from the same sample, sequenced in a study of cytomegalovirus exposure and HLA in healthy donors. The PCR had 60 Vbeta and 13 Jbeta primers. Measured with immunoSEQ multiplex PCR; TCRdb has only the in-frame clones, and not every one. The data contain about 57,000 clones, roughly 84% of them seen just once; the ten biggest clones take up 4.3%. Sequenced material: PBMCs. These receptors came from a man under 40 in good health and CMV-seronegative.

V usage is TRBV4-1 and J usage is TRBJ1-2; TRBD1 agrees at 10 bases. CDR1 and CDR2 (germline): MGHRA, YSYEKL. This CDR3 region has 15 residues. V shed 1 base and J 5 bases; nucleotides not matched to a gene: 4. The CDR3 DNA follows: TGCGCCAGCAGCCAAGGACAGGGGGCCCCATATGGCTACACCTTC. It yields the protein CASSQGQGAPYGYTF.

This clone came up once. V usage is TRBV11-2 and J usage is TRBJ2-5, with D uncertain. Germline CDR1 and CDR2: SGHAT and FQNNGV. The CDR3 covers 13 residues. Trimming removed 2 bases from V and 5 bases from J, with 9 bases in between. The chain's CDR3 is CASSLWSAETQYF. CDR3 in DNA: TGTGCCAGCAGCTTATGGAGCGCGGAGACCCAGTACTTC.

The chain carries TRBV7-9 and TRBJ2-1; D is uncertain. The CDR3 is 14 amino acids. V was cut by 4 bases and J by 2 bases, with 9 bases left in between. Germline V lookup: CDR1 SEHNR, CDR2 FQNEAQ (reference sequence). CDR3 coding DNA: TGTGCCAGCAGCTCCCCCGACACCTACAATGAGCAGTTCTTC. Translating it yields CASSSPDTYNEQFF.

This chain connects TRBV7-9 to TRBJ1-1, with D perhaps matching TRBD1 (5 bases). With 3 bases removed from V and 0 bases from J, the gap between germline ends came to 11 bases. Germline values: CDR1 SEHNR, CDR2 FQNEAQ (reference sequence). This CDR3 contains 15 residues. CDR3 bases: TGTGCCAGCAGCTTGTCCACAGGCCTGAACACTGAAGCTTTCTTT. This sequence encodes CASSLSTGLNTEAFF.

This clone has more than one count but fewer than ten. V and J are TRBV19 and TRBJ1-2, with D perhaps matching TRBD1 (6 bases). The CDR3 extends over 15 amino acids. Germline V gives CDR1 LNHDA, CDR2 SQIVND (reference sequence). The V and J ends lost 4 bases and 3 bases respectively, with 15 bases between them. The CDR3 sequence is CASSTLGGADYGYTF. The CDR3 DNA sequence: TGTGCCAGTAGTACGTTAGGGGGTGCGGACTATGGCTACACCTTC.

This clone was counted between two and nine times. The CDR3 loop is CASNRFSNTGELFF. The CDR3 nucleotides are TGTGCCAGTAATCGGTTCTCCAACACCGGGGAGCTGTTTTTT. The chain joins TRBV19 to TRBJ2-2; unclear D gene. CDR3 length: 14 amino acids. Germline values: CDR1 LNHDA, CDR2 SQIVND (reference sequence). The germline V and J ends were trimmed by 7 bases and 2 bases, with 11 bases remaining between them.

The CDR3 protein is CASRGRGVSPLHF. CDR3 bases: TGTGCCAGCAGGGGCAGGGGGGTATCACCCCTCCACTTT. The chain joins TRBV27 to TRBJ1-6; 7 nucleotides match TRBD1. The CDR3 spans 13 residues. V shed 6 bases and J 10 bases; nucleotides not matched to a gene: 6. CDR1 and CDR2 from the germline V gene are MNHEY and SMNVEV (reference sequence).

The V gene is TRBV7-9, the J gene TRBJ2-5, with D perhaps matching TRBD2 (6 bases). The CDR3 contains 16 residues. Germline V CDR1 and CDR2: SEHNR, FQNEAQ (reference sequence). Trimming cost V 1 base and J 2 bases, with 14 bases left between them. The CDR3 loop reads CASSLGGAGGQETQYF. CDR3 nucleotide sequence: TGTGCCAGCAGCTTAGGTGGAGCCGGGGGACAAGAGACCCAGTACTTC.

J is TRBJ1-2 and V is TRBV27; D may be TRBD1 (6 bases). Trimming cost V 0 bases and J 8 bases, with 19 bases left between them. The germline V gene has CDR1 MNHEY and CDR2 SMNVEV (reference sequence). The CDR3 runs to 16 residues. The chain's CDR3 is CASSLSGGGRKRGYTF. The CDR3 bases are TGTGCCAGCAGTTTATCAGGCGGGGGGCGCAAAAGGGGCTACACCTTC.

This rearrangement joins TRBV6-5 to TRBJ2-1; TRBD2 is a possible D gene (5 bases). Germline assignment: CDR1 MNHEY and CDR2 SVGAGI. V was cut by 3 bases and J by 2 bases, with 8 bases left in between. The CDR3 totals 14 residues. The CDR3 nucleotides read TGTGCCAGCAGTTATGGTAGCGCCTACAATGAGCAGTTCTTC. This encodes CASSYGSAYNEQFF.

V is TRBV27 and J is TRBJ2-5, with a tentative D call TRBD2 (6 bases). Germline V gene sequence: CDR1 MNHEY, CDR2 SMNVEV (reference sequence). The germline V and J ends were trimmed by 7 bases and 2 bases, with 11 bases remaining between them. The CDR3 is 13 residues long. CDR3 bases: TGTGCCAGCAACACCCGGGGGCAAGAGACCCAGTACTTC. It is translated as CASNTRGQETQYF.

The V gene is TRBV30, the J gene TRBJ2-7; TRBD2 is a possible D gene (6 bases). CDR1 GTSNPN and CDR2 SVGIG come from the germline V gene (reference sequence). The CDR3 contains 12 residues. Trimming took off 4 bases at V and 6 bases at J, with 13 bases between the two ends. The CDR3 sequence: CAWNGGLGEQYF. CDR3 nucleotide sequence: TGTGCCTGGAACGGGGGTTTGGGCGAGCAGTACTTC. Full variable domain (missing parts from reference TRBV30 and TRBJ2-7): SQTIHQWPATLVQPVGSPLSLECTVEGTSNPNLYWYRQAAGRGLQLLFYSVGIGQISSEVPQNLSASRPQDRQFILSSKKLLLSDSGFYLCAWNGGLGEQYFGPGTRLTVT.

V and J are TRBV5-1 and TRBJ2-3; D gene ambiguous. The length of the CDR3 is 13 residues. CDR1 is SGHRS, CDR2 YFSETQ, per germline. Trimming cost V 4 bases and J 2 bases, with 8 bases left between them. The CDR3 here is CASSGLLTDTQYF. For the CDR3, the DNA is TGCGCCAGCAGCGGTCTACTCACAGATACGCAGTATTTT.

Concerning this clone: The sample has other DNA sequences that encode this CDR3 too. The chain links TRBV12-5 to TRBJ1-4, with 9 bases identical to TRBD1. The CDR3 is 14 residues long. After removal of 6 bases from V and 4 bases from J, the junction contained 3 bases not matched to a gene. Germline CDR1 reads LGHNT; CDR2 reads FRNRAP. CDR3 sequence reads: CASGPGQGNEKLFF. In DNA form, the CDR3 reads TGTGCTAGTGGCCCGGGACAGGGTAATGAAAAACTGTTTTTT.

This sequence joins TRBV6-5 and TRBJ1-1; D may be TRBD1 (6 bases). The germline V and J ends were trimmed by 6 bases and 1 base, with 9 bases remaining between them. The CDR3 is 13 residues long. Germline V gives CDR1 MNHEY, CDR2 SVGAGI. Written as DNA, the CDR3 is TGTGCCAGCAGCAGGGGACCGAACACTGAAGCTTTCTTT. Its protein product is CASSRGPNTEAFF.

The chain links TRBV19 to TRBJ1-4, with D possibly being TRBD1 (5 bases). Germline CDR1 is LNHDA and CDR2 is SQIVND (reference sequence). The ends were cut back, 1 base at V and 5 bases at J, with 17 bases in the middle. The CDR3 runs to 17 residues. CDR3 in DNA: TGTGCCAGTAGTATAGTTGCCTTGACAGTCGGGAATGAAAAACTGTTTTTT. Translated, it gives CASSIVALTVGNEKLFF.

The chain has TRBV5-4 and TRBJ2-3, with a weak D call TRBD1 (6 bases). In germline, CDR1 is SGHNT, CDR2 YYREEE (reference sequence). The V gene lost 2 bases and the J gene lost 6 bases, with 13 bases spanning the gap. CDR3 length: 14 residues. This CDR3 is CASSFSDRLDTQYF. Written as DNA, the CDR3 is TGTGCCAGCAGCTTTTCGGACAGACTGGATACGCAGTATTTT.

This sequence joins TRBV18 and TRBJ2-3; 8 bases fit TRBD2. Germline-derived CDR1 and CDR2 are KGHSH and LQKENI. J lost 5 bases, V lost 4 bases, and 8 bases had no gene match. This CDR3 comprises 15 residues. CDR3 DNA sequence: TGTGCCAGCTCACTACCGGGACTAGGCATAGATACGCAGTATTTT. As protein: CASSLPGLGIDTQYF.

As regards this clone: The junction shows a germline mismatch at one end, possibly a read error. The V and J genes are TRBV7-9 and TRBJ2-5, with D possibly matching TRBD2 (6 bases). This CDR3 is 16 amino acids long. The germline V gene encodes CDR1 SEHNR and CDR2 FQNEAQ (reference sequence). The CDR3 DNA reads TGTTCCAGCAGCTTACAGCGGGCTACTCTTCAAGAGACCCAGTACTTC. As protein: CSSSLQRATLQETQYF.

The J gene is TRBJ2-1, the V gene TRBV25-1, with 9 bases that match TRBD1. CDR1 is MGHDK, CDR2 SYGVNS, per germline. Unmatched junction bases numbered 3, after V lost 2 bases and J lost 10 bases. The CDR3 loop spans 13 amino acids. The CDR3 DNA reads TGTGCCAGCAGTGAACCGGACAGGGGAGAGCAGTTCTTC. Translated: CASSEPDRGEQFF.

This clone was counted between two and nine times. The chain carries TRBV19 and TRBJ1-5; D not certain. Germline lookup yields CDR1 LNHDA and CDR2 SQIVND (reference sequence). The CDR3 covers 15 residues. V was clipped by 0 bases and J by 0 bases, with 6 bases between them. The CDR3 spells CASSIDVFSNQPQHF. Here the CDR3 DNA reads TGTGCCAGTAGTATAGATGTCTTTAGCAATCAGCCCCAGCATTTT.

This chain uses TRBV11-3 with TRBJ2-1, with D possibly matching TRBD2 (6 bases). The CDR3 totals 15 residues. Germline CDR1 reads SGHNT; CDR2 reads YENEEA. Trimming shortened V by 0 bases and J by 7 bases, and 13 bases separated the two germline ends. DNA of the CDR3: TGTGCCAGCAGCTTAGAAACGGGTGGAGGGAATGAGCAGTTCTTC. Its translation: CASSLETGGGNEQFF.

The sample holds a few counts of this clone. This rearrangement joins TRBV10-3 to TRBJ1-6; TRBD1 aligns across 8 bases. V gave up 4 bases and J gave up 5 bases; unmatched junction bases: 4. Germline V gene lookup returns CDR1 ENHRY and CDR2 SYGVKD. The CDR3 runs to 15 residues. For the CDR3, the DNA is TGTGCCATCAGTGTCGACAGGGGAAATAATTCACCCCTCCACTTT. Protein sequence: CAISVDRGNNSPLHF.

The rearrangement joins TRBV5-6 to TRBJ2-1; D perhaps matches TRBD1 (5 bases). The length of the CDR3 is 12 residues. CDR1 is SGHDT and CDR2 is YYEEEE in the germline V gene. V gave up 3 bases and J gave up 6 bases, with 7 bases separating them. The DNA of the CDR3 is TGTGCCAGCAGCTCCAGGGTCAATGAGCAGTTCTTC. Translating it yields CASSSRVNEQFF.

As for this clone: The junction shows a germline mismatch at one end, possibly a read error. This chain joins TRBV7-9 and TRBJ2-7; maybe TRBD2 (6 bases). Per germline, CDR1 SEHNR and CDR2 FQNEAQ (reference sequence). CDR3 length equals 12 residues. This CDR3 reads CSSSGQEGGQYF. In DNA form, the CDR3 reads TGTTCCAGCAGCGGCCAGGAGGGCGGCCAGTACTTC.

The chain employs TRBV11-2 and TRBJ2-2; 10 bases are a match to TRBD1. V shed 2 bases and J 4 bases; nucleotides not matched to a gene: 7. The V gene's germline CDR1 is SGHAT and CDR2 FQNNGV. CDR3 length: 17 amino acids. CDR3 DNA sequence: TGTGCCAGCAGCTTATCCCCGACAGGGGGCATCACCGGGGAGCTGTTTTTT. This gives the protein CASSLSPTGGITGELFF.

The rearrangement joins TRBV9 to TRBJ2-3, with 7 positions matching TRBD1. Trimming at V came to 2 bases and at J to 0 bases, leaving 3 bases not matched to a gene. This CDR3 is built from 15 residues. CDR1 and CDR2 (germline): SGDLS, YYNGEE. DNA of the CDR3: TGTGCCAGCAGCGTCAACAGGGGTAGCACAGATACGCAGTATTTT. Encoded protein: CASSVNRGSTDTQYF.

The rearrangement links TRBV5-4 to TRBJ1-1; 12 bases align to TRBD1. Germline assignment: CDR1 SGHNT and CDR2 YYREEE (reference sequence). The CDR3 loop spans 14 amino acids. V lost 4 bases and J lost 4; bases outside the gene matches: 2. The CDR3 nucleotides are TGTGCCAGCAGCCTGGGACAGGGGGCCACTGAAGCTTTCTTT. Its protein is CASSLGQGATEAFF.

The rearrangement links TRBV6-1 to TRBJ2-7; no clear D gene. The CDR3 runs 14 residues. The germline V gene has CDR1 MNHNS and CDR2 SASEGT. V lost 5 bases to trimming and J lost 0 bases, with 11 bases between them. CDR3 region: CASSLGLSSYEQYF. DNA of the CDR3: TGTGCCAGCAGTCTAGGCCTAAGCTCCTACGAGCAGTACTTC.

The chain couples TRBV5-4 to TRBJ1-1; possibly TRBD1 for D (5 bases). The germline CDR1 and CDR2 sequences are SGHNT and YYREEE (reference sequence). The CDR3 spans 15 residues. Trimming shortened V by 2 bases and J by 3 bases, and 14 bases separated the two germline ends. The CDR3 sequence: CASSFSGRGDTEAFF. CDR3 nucleotide sequence: TGTGCCAGCAGCTTCAGTGGTCGGGGGGACACTGAAGCTTTCTTT.